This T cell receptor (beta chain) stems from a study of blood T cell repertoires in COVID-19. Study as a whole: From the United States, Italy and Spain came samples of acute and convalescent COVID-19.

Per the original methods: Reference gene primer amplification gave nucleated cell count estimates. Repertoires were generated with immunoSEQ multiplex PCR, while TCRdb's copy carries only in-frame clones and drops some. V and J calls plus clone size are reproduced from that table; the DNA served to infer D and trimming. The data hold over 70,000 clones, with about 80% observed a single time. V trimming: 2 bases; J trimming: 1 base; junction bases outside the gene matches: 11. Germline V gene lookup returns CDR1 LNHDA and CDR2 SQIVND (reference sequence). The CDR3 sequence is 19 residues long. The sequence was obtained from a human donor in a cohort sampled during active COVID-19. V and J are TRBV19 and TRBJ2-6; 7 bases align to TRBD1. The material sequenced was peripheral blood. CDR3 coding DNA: TGTGCCAGTAGTATAAACAGGGACAGTAAAACTTCTGGGGCCAACGTCCTGACTTTC. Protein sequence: CASSINRDSKTSGANVLTF.